Presented here are 23 T cell receptor beta chains from one specimen sequenced in a study of cytomegalovirus exposure and HLA in healthy donors. PCR amplification relied on 60 Vbeta primers (plus 13 Jbeta primers). The table came from immunoSEQ multiplex PCR; TCRdb's copy has only in-frame clones and leaves some out. The sample records more than 80,000 clones, about two thirds being singletons. The material sequenced was PBMCs. Receptor source: a man aged 50 to 59 in good health and CMV-seronegative.

V gene TRBV4-3 combines with J gene TRBJ1-5; tentative D call: TRBD1 (5 bases). V lost 3 bases, J lost 6 bases, and 15 bases lay in between. Germline V gene lookup returns CDR1 LGHNA and CDR2 YSLEER. This CDR3 has 15 residues. The CDR3 reads CASSHTGRSGQPQHF. CDR3 bases: TGCGCCAGCAGCCACACAGGACGGTCAGGTCAGCCCCAGCATTTT.

The table lists this clone with a few counts. V gene TRBV11-2 combines with J gene TRBJ2-1; 8 nucleotides agree with TRBD1. This CDR3 spans 12 amino acids. Germline assignment: CDR1 SGHAT and CDR2 FQNNGV. V dropped 6 bases and J dropped 14; count of bases not matched to a gene: 9. This CDR3 reads CASSLLDREKFF. In nucleotides, the CDR3 is TGTGCCAGCAGTTTACTGGACAGGGAAAAGTTCTTC.

The chain has TRBV7-9 and TRBJ1-1, with D unresolved. Trimming took 1 base from V and 4 from J, leaving 10 bases between them. Germline V gene sequence: CDR1 SEHNR, CDR2 FQNEAQ (reference sequence). CDR3 length equals 14 residues. The CDR3 DNA reads TGTGCCAGCAGCTTAGAGGTCGAGGTCACTGAAGCTTTCTTT. Translation gives CASSLEVEVTEAFF.

The chain couples TRBV5-3 to TRBJ2-1; TRBD2 aligns across 8 bases. TRBV5-3 is sorted into the ORF group, with uncertain function. CDR3 length equals 14 residues. Trimming at V came to 1 base and at J to 7 bases, leaving 4 bases not matched to a gene. CDR3 residues: CARSLLAGGNEQFF. The CDR3 DNA reads TGTGCCAGAAGCTTGCTGGCGGGGGGAAATGAGCAGTTCTTC.

The CDR3 nucleotides are TGTGCCAGCAGCTTAGAAGGGGGTTATGGTGAAGCTTTCTTT. Amino acids: CASSLEGGYGEAFF. This chain uses TRBV11-3 with TRBJ1-1; the D gene is possibly TRBD1 (6 bases). The V end was cut by 0 bases, the J end by 7 bases, with 12 bases between. Germline CDR1 SGHNT, CDR2 YENEEA. This CDR3 region has 14 residues.

The chain joins TRBV7-2 to TRBJ1-1; D may be TRBD1 (5 bases). The germline gives CDR1 SGHTA, CDR2 FQGNSA. The CDR3 length is 14 residues. Trimming cost V 5 bases and J 7 bases, with 17 bases left between them. CDR3 region: CASSRTRQTDEAFF. In DNA form, the CDR3 reads TGTGCCAGCAGCCGCACCCGACAGACAGATGAAGCTTTCTTT.

The chain couples TRBV6-1 to TRBJ2-3, with D possibly being TRBD1 (5 bases). The CDR3 has 14 residues. Looked up from germline, CDR1 is MNHNS and CDR2 is SASEGT. Deletions cut 6 bases from V and 6 bases from J, with 16 bases between. CDR3 amino acids: CASSAGQSADTQYF. The CDR3, as DNA: TGTGCCAGCAGCGCAGGGCAATCAGCGGATACGCAGTATTTT.

The count of this clone is one. The chain couples TRBV7-8 to TRBJ1-2; 11 bases match TRBD1. The CDR3 is made up of 16 amino acids. Trimming at V came to 2 bases and at J to 4 bases, leaving 6 bases not matched to a gene. Per the germline V gene, CDR1 is SGHVS and CDR2 is FQNEAQ. DNA of the CDR3: TGTGCCAGCAGCTTACCCGGACAGGGGGCCGTCTATGGCTACACCTTC. It yields the protein CASSLPGQGAVYGYTF.

The chain uses TRBV29-1 and TRBJ1-3; 7 bases match TRBD1. V dropped 3 bases and J dropped 3; count of bases not matched to a gene: 5. The CDR3 is 14 amino acids. The germline V gene encodes CDR1 SQVTM and CDR2 ANQGSEA. CDR3 in DNA: TGCAGCGTTGATGCAGGGGGTGTTGGAAACACCATATATTTT. Protein sequence: CSVDAGGVGNTIYF. The full variable domain, in which reference TRBV29-1 and TRBJ1-3 provide the parts outside the CDR3, is SAVISQKPSRDICQRGTSLTIQCQVDSQVTMMFWYRQQPGQSLTLIATANQGSEATYESGFVIDKFPISRPNLTFSTLTVSNMSPEDSSIYLCSVDAGGVGNTIYFGEGSWLTVV.

This clone was recorded a few times. The chain has TRBV27 and TRBJ2-7; 8 nucleotides align to TRBD2. The length of the CDR3 is 14 residues. The junction had 5 bases not matched to a gene; V was cut back by 5 bases and J by 2 bases. From germline, CDR1 is MNHEY and CDR2 SMNVEV (reference sequence). In nucleotides, the CDR3 is TGTGCCAGCAGTCGGACTAGCCGAGCCTACGAGCAGTACGTC. Amino acid sequence: CASSRTSRAYEQYV.

The chain employs TRBV4-2 and TRBJ2-5, with 8 bases lining up with TRBD2. The CDR3 length is 15 residues. The V gene end was trimmed by 3 bases and the J gene end by 1 base; junction bases not matched to a gene: 4. Germline assignment: CDR1 LGHNA and CDR2 YNFKEQ. The CDR3, as DNA: TGTGCCAGCAGCCACGAAGGACTAGCCCAAGAGACCCAGTACTTC. Its protein is CASSHEGLAQETQYF.

The chain has TRBV6-5 and TRBJ1-5, with 9 bases matching TRBD1. V was pared by 5 bases and J by 6 bases, with 8 bases of the junction left unmatched. The CDR3 length is 15 residues. Germline V lookup: CDR1 MNHEY, CDR2 SVGAGI. This CDR3 reads CASSVTGGSSQPQHF. As DNA, the CDR3 is TGTGCCAGCAGTGTAACAGGGGGCTCTAGTCAGCCCCAGCATTTT.

The J gene is TRBJ1-1, the V gene TRBV5-4; D possibly corresponds to TRBD1 (5 bases). The CDR3 contains 14 residues. Per the germline V gene, CDR1 is SGHNT and CDR2 is YYREEE (reference sequence). Trimming cost V 0 bases and J 4 bases, with 10 bases left between them. The CDR3 spells CASSLAGVATEAFF. The CDR3 DNA is TGTGCCAGCAGCTTGGCGGGGGTGGCCACTGAAGCTTTCTTT. The full variable domain, rest sourced from reference TRBV5-4 and TRBJ1-1, is ETGVTQSPTHLIKTRGQQVTLRCSSQSGHNTVSWYQQALGQGPQFIFQYYREEENGRGNFPPRFSGLQFPNYSSELNVNALELDDSALYLCASSLAGVATEAFFGQGTRLTVV.

In DNA, the CDR3 is TGTGCCAGCAGTGAGTCGGGGCCTGGACAGGGGGAGCTGTTTTTT. Its translation: CASSESGPGQGELFF. This chain connects TRBV2 to TRBJ2-2; a weak D match, TRBD1 (6 bases). Germline V gene data show CDR1 as SNHLY and CDR2 as FYNNEI. The CDR3 covers 15 residues. V was pared by 3 bases and J by 8 bases, with 16 bases between.

V and J are TRBV4-2 and TRBJ2-1, with 11 bases fitting TRBD2. This CDR3 is built from 15 residues. In germline, CDR1 is LGHNA, CDR2 YNFKEQ. Trimming removed 1 base from V and 4 bases from J; junction bases left unmatched: 0. This CDR3 reads CASSQGLAGYNEQFF. CDR3 sequence (DNA): TGTGCCAGCAGCCAAGGACTAGCGGGATACAATGAGCAGTTCTTC.

The chain joins TRBV7-2 to TRBJ2-1, with 10 bases aligning to TRBD1. This CDR3 is 15 amino acids long. V lost 8 bases, J lost 6 bases, and 10 bases stayed unmatched. Looked up from germline, CDR1 is SGHTA and CDR2 is FQGNSA. CDR3 nucleotides: TGTGCCAGCGTTGCCGGGACAGGGGCGCTCAATGAGCAGTTCTTC. Its translation: CASVAGTGALNEQFF.

The rearrangement joins TRBV5-1 to TRBJ2-7; D is perhaps TRBD2 (6 bases). In germline, CDR1 is SGHRS, CDR2 YFSETQ. The CDR3 is 14 amino acids. Trimming took off 0 bases at V and 6 bases at J, with 13 bases between the two ends. The CDR3 coding sequence is TGCGCCAGCAGCTTGGGCGGGGCGCCGGGCGAGCAGTACGTC. Protein product: CASSLGGAPGEQYV.

A few counts support this clone. This sequence joins TRBV25-1 and TRBJ1-3; 7 positions match TRBD1. Germline-derived CDR1 and CDR2 are MGHDK and SYGVNS. V dropped 7 bases and J dropped 0; count of bases not matched to a gene: 3. The CDR3 extends over 14 amino acids. The CDR3 here is CASTDRVSGNTIYF. DNA of the CDR3: TGTGCCAGCACCGACAGGGTCTCTGGAAACACCATATATTTT.

This chain joins TRBV7-6 and TRBJ2-1, with TRBD2 as a possible D gene (5 bases). CDR3 length equals 12 residues. V shed 5 bases and J shed 10 bases, with 12 bases lying between them. CDR1 and CDR2 from the germline V gene are SGHVS and FNYEAQ. The CDR3 reads CASSRRNYEQFF. The CDR3, as DNA: TGTGCCAGCAGCCGGAGGAACTACGAGCAGTTCTTC. Complete variable domain (other parts from reference TRBV7-6 and TRBJ2-1): GAGVSQSPRYKVTKRGQDVALRCDPISGHVSLYWYRQALGQGPEFLTYFNYEAQQDKSGLPNDRFSAERPEGSISTLTIQRTEQRDSAMYRCASSRRNYEQFFGPGTRLTVL.

V is TRBV7-2 and J is TRBJ2-5; TRBD1 agrees at 10 bases. Germline CDR1 is SGHTA and CDR2 is FQGNSA. Trimming at V came to 1 base and at J to 4 bases, leaving 3 bases not matched to a gene. The CDR3 is made up of 15 amino acids. CDR3 residues: CASSLEGQGLETQYF. The CDR3 nucleotides read TGTGCCAGCAGCTTAGAGGGACAGGGGTTAGAGACCCAGTACTTC. Based on the CDR3 plus reference TRBV7-2 and TRBJ2-5, the full variable domain is GAGVSQSPSNKVTEKGKDVELRCDPISGHTALYWYRQSLGQGLEFLIYFQGNSAPDKSGLPSDRFSAERTGGSVSTLTIQRTQQEDSAVYLCASSLEGQGLETQYFGPGTRLLVL.

V is TRBV5-1 and J is TRBJ2-6, with TRBD1 identical over 7 bases. After removal of 4 bases from V and 2 bases from J, the junction contained 3 bases not matched to a gene. This CDR3 has 15 residues. Germline CDR1 SGHRS, CDR2 YFSETQ. CDR3 in amino acids: CASSRDRAGANVLTF. In DNA, the CDR3 is TGCGCCAGCAGCAGAGACAGGGCTGGGGCCAACGTCCTGACTTTC.

This clone was found a few times. The chain links TRBV19 to TRBJ1-1; weak D call: TRBD1 (6 bases). With 1 base removed from V and 7 bases from J, the gap between germline ends came to 16 bases. The germline gives CDR1 LNHDA, CDR2 SQIVND (reference sequence). The CDR3 spans 15 residues. The CDR3 DNA sequence: TGTGCCAGTAGTATAGCCCAAGGGACACAGGGTGAAGCTTTCTTT. This sequence encodes CASSIAQGTQGEAFF.

This sequence joins TRBV2 and TRBJ1-4; D unclear. CDR3 size: 14 residues. Germline V gene data show CDR1 as SNHLY and CDR2 as FYNNEI. V lost 7 bases and J lost 8, with 17 bases in between. Written as DNA, the CDR3 is TGTGCCAGCACCCCGGCGGGTTTAGGGGAAAAACTGTTTTTT. Amino acids: CASTPAGLGEKLFF.